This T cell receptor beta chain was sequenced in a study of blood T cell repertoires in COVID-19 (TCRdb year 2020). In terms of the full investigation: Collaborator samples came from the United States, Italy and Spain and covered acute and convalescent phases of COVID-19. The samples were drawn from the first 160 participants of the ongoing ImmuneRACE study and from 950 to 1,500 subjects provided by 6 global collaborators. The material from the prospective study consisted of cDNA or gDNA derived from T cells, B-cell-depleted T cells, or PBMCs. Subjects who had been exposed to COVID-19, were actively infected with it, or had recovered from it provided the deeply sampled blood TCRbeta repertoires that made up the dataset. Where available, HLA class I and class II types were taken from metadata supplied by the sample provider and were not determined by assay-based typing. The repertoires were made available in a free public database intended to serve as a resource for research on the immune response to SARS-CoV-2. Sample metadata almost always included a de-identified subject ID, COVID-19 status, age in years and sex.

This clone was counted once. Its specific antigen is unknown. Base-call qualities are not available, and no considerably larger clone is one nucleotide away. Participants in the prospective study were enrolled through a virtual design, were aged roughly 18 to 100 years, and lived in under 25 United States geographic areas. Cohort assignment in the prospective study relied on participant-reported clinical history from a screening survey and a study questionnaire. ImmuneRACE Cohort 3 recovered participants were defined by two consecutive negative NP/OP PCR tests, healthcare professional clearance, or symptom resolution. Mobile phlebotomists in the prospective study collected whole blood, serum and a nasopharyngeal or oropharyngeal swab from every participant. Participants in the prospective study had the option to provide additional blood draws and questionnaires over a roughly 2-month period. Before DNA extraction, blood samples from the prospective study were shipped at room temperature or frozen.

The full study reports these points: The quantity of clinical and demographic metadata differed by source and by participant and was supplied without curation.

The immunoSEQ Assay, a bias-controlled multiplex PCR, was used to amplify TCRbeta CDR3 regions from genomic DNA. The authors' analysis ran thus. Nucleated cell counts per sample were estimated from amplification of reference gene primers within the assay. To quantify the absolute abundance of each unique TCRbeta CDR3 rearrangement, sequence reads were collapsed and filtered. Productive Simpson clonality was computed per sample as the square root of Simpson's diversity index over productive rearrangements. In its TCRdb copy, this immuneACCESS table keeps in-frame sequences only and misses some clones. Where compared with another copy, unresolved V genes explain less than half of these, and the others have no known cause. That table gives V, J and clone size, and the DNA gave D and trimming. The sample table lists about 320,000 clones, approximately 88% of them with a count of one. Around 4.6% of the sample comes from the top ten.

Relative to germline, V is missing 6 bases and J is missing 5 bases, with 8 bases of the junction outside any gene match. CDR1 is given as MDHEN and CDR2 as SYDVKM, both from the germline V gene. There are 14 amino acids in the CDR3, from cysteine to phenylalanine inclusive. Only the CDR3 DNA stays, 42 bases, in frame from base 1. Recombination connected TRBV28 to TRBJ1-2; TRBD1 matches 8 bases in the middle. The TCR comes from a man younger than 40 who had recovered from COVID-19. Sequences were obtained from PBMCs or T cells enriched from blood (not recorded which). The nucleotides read TGTGCCAGCAGCTCCGGGACAGGAGTTTATGGCTACACCTTC. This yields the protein CASSSGTGVYGYTF.